The rows below give T cell receptor beta chains drawn from one sample of a study of control samples from healthy donors and cancer patients. Assay used: immunoSEQ multiplex PCR; TCRdb lists only in-frame clones, some missing. Of more than 70,000 clones in the sample, more than 85% were seen once. The source material was blood. The source is a woman aged 30 to 39 in good health. Each CDR3 is given with its conserved first and last residue. The order of the fields is J gene, clone size, V gene, D gene, CDR3 protein, CDR3 DNA. D genes are given only for firm matches. The size field is filled for only some rows; it gives once, few, many or a size class.

j_gene: TRBJ2-1
abundance: once
v_gene: TRBV20-1
d_gene: .
CDR3aa: CSAREDGEQFF
CDR3nt: TGCAGTGCTAGAGAGGACGGGGAGCAGTTCTTC

j_gene: TRBJ1-1
abundance: .
v_gene: TRBV25-1
d_gene: TRBD1
CDR3aa: CASSESKKTPGQGLAFF
CDR3nt: TGTGCCAGCAGTGAATCGAAAAAAACACCGGGACAGGGCTTGGCTTTCTTT

j_gene: TRBJ1-2
abundance: .
v_gene: TRBV5-1
d_gene: .
CDR3aa: CASSFLSDYGYTF
CDR3nt: TGCGCCAGCAGCTTTTTGTCCGACTATGGCTACACCTTC

j_gene: TRBJ2-3
abundance: .
v_gene: TRBV14
d_gene: .
CDR3aa: CASSQQATDTQYF
CDR3nt: TGTGCCAGCAGCCAACAAGCGACAGATACGCAGTATTTT

j_gene: TRBJ2-3
abundance: .
v_gene: TRBV2
d_gene: .
CDR3aa: CASSRNTDTQYF
CDR3nt: TGTGCCAGCAGTCGGAACACAGATACGCAGTATTTT

j_gene: TRBJ1-1
abundance: .
v_gene: TRBV10-1
d_gene: TRBD1
CDR3aa: CASSESRQGGTEAFF
CDR3nt: TGCGCCAGCAGTGAGTCCAGACAGGGAGGCACTGAAGCTTTCTTT

j_gene: TRBJ1-4
abundance: .
v_gene: TRBV5-1
d_gene: .
CDR3aa: CASSLASGITNEKLFF
CDR3nt: TGCGCCAGCAGCTTGGCCTCGGGGATAACTAATGAAAAACTGTTTTTT

j_gene: TRBJ2-3
abundance: .
v_gene: TRBV5-6
d_gene: TRBD1
CDR3aa: CASSLVFGTGDLTDTQYF
CDR3nt: TGTGCCAGCAGCTTGGTTTTCGGGACAGGGGACCTCACAGATACGCAGTATTTT

j_gene: TRBJ1-5
abundance: .
v_gene: TRBV11-3
d_gene: TRBD1
CDR3aa: CASSLIYRGPQPQHF
CDR3nt: TGTGCCAGCAGCTTAATATACAGGGGGCCCCAGCCCCAGCATTTT

j_gene: TRBJ2-2
abundance: .
v_gene: TRBV3-1/TRBV3-2
d_gene: .
CDR3aa: CASSQGRRGNTGELFF
CDR3nt: TGTGCCAGCAGCCAAGGTCGAAGGGGAAACACCGGGGAGCTGTTTTTT

j_gene: TRBJ2-7
abundance: .
v_gene: TRBV15
d_gene: .
CDR3aa: CATSRDGVGLKAYEQYF
CDR3nt: TGTGCCACCAGCAGAGATGGTGTAGGCCTTAAGGCCTACGAGCAGTACTTC

j_gene: TRBJ1-3
abundance: few
v_gene: TRBV5-1
d_gene: .
CDR3aa: CASSPGLAQGRGNTIYF
CDR3nt: TGCGCCAGCAGCCCGGGACTCGCACAGGGAAGGGGAAACACCATATATTTT

j_gene: TRBJ2-5
abundance: .
v_gene: TRBV9
d_gene: .
CDR3aa: CASSVGSTYGETQYF
CDR3nt: TGTGCCAGCAGCGTAGGTAGTACCTACGGAGAGACCCAGTACTTC

j_gene: TRBJ1-1
abundance: .
v_gene: TRBV6-5
d_gene: .
CDR3aa: CASTSGTVNTEAFF
CDR3nt: TGTGCCAGCACCTCCGGAACGGTGAACACTGAAGCTTTCTTT

j_gene: TRBJ1-1
abundance: .
v_gene: TRBV27
d_gene: TRBD1
CDR3aa: CASSLYGTGGARAFF
CDR3nt: TGTGCCAGCAGTTTATACGGGACAGGGGGCGCGAGGGCTTTCTTT

j_gene: TRBJ2-7
abundance: .
v_gene: TRBV29-1
d_gene: TRBD1
CDR3aa: CSARDRHYEQYF
CDR3nt: TGCAGCGCTAGGGACAGGCACTACGAGCAGTACTTC

j_gene: TRBJ1-5
abundance: .
v_gene: TRBV7-9
d_gene: .
CDR3aa: CASSLGMGEGNQPQHF
CDR3nt: TGTGCCAGCAGCTTAGGAATGGGGGAGGGCAATCAGCCCCAGCATTTT

j_gene: TRBJ1-3
abundance: .
v_gene: TRBV28
d_gene: .
CDR3aa: CASRTQGSGNTIYF
CDR3nt: TGTGCCAGCAGGACACAGGGATCCGGAAACACCATATATTTT

j_gene: TRBJ1-2
abundance: .
v_gene: TRBV19
d_gene: TRBD1
CDR3aa: CASSIALTGGNGYTF
CDR3nt: TGTGCCAGTAGTATAGCCCTGACAGGGGGCAATGGCTACACCTTC

j_gene: TRBJ1-2
abundance: .
v_gene: TRBV12-3/TRBV12-4
d_gene: .
CDR3aa: CASSKAGYGYTF
CDR3nt: TGTGCCAGCAGTAAGGCAGGCTATGGCTACACCTTC

j_gene: TRBJ1-1
abundance: .
v_gene: TRBV10-1
d_gene: .
CDR3aa: CASKQGNTEAFF
CDR3nt: TGCGCCAGCAAGCAGGGGAACACTGAAGCTTTCTTT

j_gene: TRBJ2-1
abundance: .
v_gene: TRBV7-9
d_gene: .
CDR3aa: CASSLAAGLTPNEQFF
CDR3nt: TGTGCCAGCAGCTTAGCGGCAGGGTTGACCCCCAATGAGCAGTTCTTC

j_gene: TRBJ1-1
abundance: .
v_gene: TRBV5-1
d_gene: .
CDR3aa: CASSLGEDSEAFF
CDR3nt: TGCGCCAGCAGCTTAGGGGAGGATTCTGAAGCTTTCTTT

j_gene: TRBJ1-1
abundance: .
v_gene: TRBV2
d_gene: .
CDR3aa: CASLGQMNTEAFF
CDR3nt: TGTGCCAGCCTCGGACAGATGAACACTGAAGCTTTCTTT

j_gene: TRBJ1-6
abundance: .
v_gene: TRBV5-1
d_gene: .
CDR3aa: CASSLDGNNSPLHF
CDR3nt: TGCGCCAGCAGCTTGGACGGTAATAATTCACCCCTCCACTTT

j_gene: TRBJ2-2
abundance: .
v_gene: TRBV2
d_gene: .
CDR3aa: CASSLNPGTGELFF
CDR3nt: TGTGCCAGCAGTCTGAATCCGGGCACCGGGGAGCTGTTTTTT

j_gene: TRBJ2-5
abundance: once
v_gene: TRBV7-2
d_gene: .
CDR3aa: CASSPPGGRGETQYF
CDR3nt: TGTGCCAGCAGCCCTCCGGGGGGCAGGGGGGAGACCCAGTACTTC

j_gene: TRBJ1-2
abundance: .
v_gene: TRBV19
d_gene: .
CDR3aa: CASSDRWDGYTF
CDR3nt: TGTGCCAGTAGTGACAGGTGGGATGGCTACACCTTC

j_gene: TRBJ1-1
abundance: few
v_gene: TRBV18
d_gene: TRBD1
CDR3aa: CASSPRDRGRGSPEAFF
CDR3nt: TGTGCCAGCTCACCTCGGGACAGGGGGCGAGGAAGTCCTGAAGCTTTCTTT

j_gene: TRBJ2-3
abundance: .
v_gene: TRBV5-4
d_gene: TRBD1
CDR3aa: CASSLPDRAWGTDTQYF
CDR3nt: TGTGCCAGCAGCCTACCCGACAGGGCGTGGGGCACAGATACGCAGTATTTT

j_gene: TRBJ1-4
abundance: .
v_gene: TRBV18
d_gene: .
CDR3aa: CASSPPAGNEKLFF
CDR3nt: TGTGCCAGCTCACCACCGGCGGGGAATGAAAAACTGTTTTTT

j_gene: TRBJ1-1
abundance: .
v_gene: TRBV15
d_gene: .
CDR3aa: CATRGPAEKNTEAFF
CDR3nt: TGTGCCACCAGGGGCCCCGCTGAGAAGAACACTGAAGCTTTCTTT

j_gene: TRBJ1-5
abundance: .
v_gene: TRBV24-1
d_gene: TRBD1
CDR3aa: CATSDWDRALQPQHF
CDR3nt: TGTGCCACCAGTGATTGGGACAGGGCTCTTCAGCCCCAGCATTTT

j_gene: TRBJ1-6
abundance: .
v_gene: TRBV7-3
d_gene: .
CDR3aa: CASSLYNSPLHF
CDR3nt: TGTGCCAGCAGCTTATATAATTCACCCCTCCACTTT

j_gene: TRBJ2-1
abundance: .
v_gene: TRBV4-1
d_gene: TRBD2
CDR3aa: CASSPLAGGRDNEQFF
CDR3nt: TGCGCCAGCAGCCCCCTAGCGGGGGGGCGGGACAATGAGCAGTTCTTC

j_gene: TRBJ2-5
abundance: .
v_gene: TRBV4-1
d_gene: .
CDR3aa: CASSQGGTGETQYF
CDR3nt: TGCGCCAGCAGCCAAGGCGGAACCGGGGAGACCCAGTACTTC

j_gene: TRBJ2-7
abundance: .
v_gene: TRBV6-5
d_gene: TRBD1
CDR3aa: CASTTTGTGGYEQYF
CDR3nt: TGTGCCAGCACCACAACCGGGACAGGGGGCTACGAGCAGTACTTC

j_gene: TRBJ1-5
abundance: .
v_gene: TRBV7-3
d_gene: .
CDR3aa: CASSRDSNQPQHF
CDR3nt: TGTGCCAGCAGCCGGGACAGCAATCAGCCCCAGCATTTT

j_gene: TRBJ2-1
abundance: once
v_gene: TRBV6-5
d_gene: .
CDR3aa: CASGGQFWEQFF
CDR3nt: TGTGCCAGTGGGGGGCAGTTCTGGGAGCAGTTCTTC

j_gene: TRBJ1-3
abundance: once
v_gene: TRBV6-2/TRBV6-3
d_gene: .
CDR3aa: CASSYRDSNSGNTIYF
CDR3nt: TGTGCCAGCAGTTATCGAGACAGTAACTCTGGAAACACCATATATTTT

j_gene: TRBJ1-1
abundance: .
v_gene: TRBV7-8
d_gene: TRBD1
CDR3aa: CASSFGQGLWTEAFF
CDR3nt: TGTGCCAGCAGCTTTGGACAGGGCCTTTGGACTGAAGCTTTCTTT

j_gene: TRBJ2-7
abundance: few
v_gene: TRBV2
d_gene: .
CDR3aa: CASSVINREQYF
CDR3nt: TGTGCCAGCAGTGTCATAAACAGGGAGCAGTACTTC

j_gene: TRBJ1-1
abundance: .
v_gene: TRBV7-3
d_gene: .
CDR3aa: CASSLTLGGNTEAFF
CDR3nt: TGTGCCAGCAGCTTAACCTTGGGCGGGAACACTGAAGCTTTCTTT

j_gene: TRBJ2-3
abundance: .
v_gene: TRBV5-1
d_gene: TRBD2
CDR3aa: CASRLAGGLSTDTQYF
CDR3nt: TGCGCCAGCAGACTAGCGGGGGGTTTGAGCACAGATACGCAGTATTTT

j_gene: TRBJ2-7
abundance: once
v_gene: TRBV10-3
d_gene: .
CDR3aa: CAIRQQAPYEQYF
CDR3nt: TGTGCCATCAGACAACAGGCCCCCTACGAGCAGTACTTC

j_gene: TRBJ1-2
abundance: .
v_gene: TRBV2
d_gene: TRBD1
CDR3aa: CASSGTGGGWNYGYTF
CDR3nt: TGTGCCAGCAGTGGGACAGGGGGCGGATGGAACTATGGCTACACCTTC

j_gene: TRBJ1-2
abundance: .
v_gene: TRBV6-5
d_gene: TRBD1
CDR3aa: CASSPPGTGLDTF
CDR3nt: TGTGCCAGCAGCCCACCCGGGACAGGGCTTGACACCTTC

j_gene: TRBJ2-2
abundance: .
v_gene: TRBV27
d_gene: .
CDR3aa: CASSFIIGSSAGELFF
CDR3nt: TGTGCCAGCAGTTTTATCATTGGCTCCTCCGCGGGGGAGCTGTTTTTT

j_gene: TRBJ1-4
abundance: .
v_gene: TRBV19
d_gene: .
CDR3aa: CASSIMTNEKLFF
CDR3nt: TGTGCCAGTAGTATTATGACAAATGAAAAACTGTTTTTT

j_gene: TRBJ1-1
abundance: .
v_gene: TRBV5-1
d_gene: .
CDR3aa: CASSNPLIHTEAFF
CDR3nt: TGCGCCAGCAGCAACCCGTTGATCCACACTGAAGCTTTCTTT